The subject of this entry is one T cell receptor beta chain. The data are from a study of cytomegalovirus exposure and HLA in healthy donors. This CDR3 comprises 15 residues. CDR1 is MNHNS, CDR2 SASEGT, per germline. V lost 4 bases, J lost 5 bases, and 15 bases lay in between. In the PCR, 60 Vbeta and 13 Jbeta primers were used. Assay used: immunoSEQ multiplex PCR; TCRdb lists only in-frame clones, some missing. This sample's clone table lists about 60,000 clones. Source material: PBMCs. The TCR was taken from a woman aged 18-29 years in good health and CMV-seronegative. The gene calls are TRBV6-1 and TRBJ2-1; maybe TRBD2 (6 bases). The DNA of the CDR3 is TGTGCCAGCAGTGGTACTAGAGGGGAGGACAATGAGCAGTTCTTC. Translating it yields CASSGTRGEDNEQFF.